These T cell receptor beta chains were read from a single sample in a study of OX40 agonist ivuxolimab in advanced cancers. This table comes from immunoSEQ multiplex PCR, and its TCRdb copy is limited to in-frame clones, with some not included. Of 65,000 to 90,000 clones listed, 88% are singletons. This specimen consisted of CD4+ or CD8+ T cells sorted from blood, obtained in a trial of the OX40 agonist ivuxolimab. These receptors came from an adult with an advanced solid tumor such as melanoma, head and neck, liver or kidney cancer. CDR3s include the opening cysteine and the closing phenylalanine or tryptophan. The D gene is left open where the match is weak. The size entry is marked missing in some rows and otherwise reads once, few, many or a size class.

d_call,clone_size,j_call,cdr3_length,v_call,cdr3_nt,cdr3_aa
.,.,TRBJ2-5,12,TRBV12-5,TGTGCTAGTGGTTTCTTCCAAGAGACCCAGTACTTC,CASGFFQETQYF
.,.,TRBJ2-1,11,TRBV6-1,TGTGCCAGCAGTGAAAGGAGTCCTCAGTTCTTC,CASSERSPQFF
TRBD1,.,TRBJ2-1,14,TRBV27,TGTGCCAGCAGCCCGGGCAGGGGGCGCAATGAGCAGTTCTTC,CASSPGRGRNEQFF
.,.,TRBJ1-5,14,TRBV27,TGTGCCAGCAGTTTTAGAGACAAAGGGTGGCCCCAGCATTTT,CASSFRDKGWPQHF
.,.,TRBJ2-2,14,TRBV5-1,TGCGCCAGCAGCGCGGGACAAAACACCGGGGAGCTGTTTTTT,CASSAGQNTGELFF
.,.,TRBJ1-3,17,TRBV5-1,TGCGCCAGCAGCTTGGTTGGTTTCGGAAGCTCTGGAAACACCATATATTTT,CASSLVGFGSSGNTIYF
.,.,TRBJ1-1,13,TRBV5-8,TGTGCCGCGAGCGAGGGGTTGAACACTGAAGCTTTCTTT,CAASEGLNTEAFF
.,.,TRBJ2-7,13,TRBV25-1,TGTGCCAGCACGTTTGGGACCCGAGGCGAGCAGTACTTC,CASTFGTRGEQYF
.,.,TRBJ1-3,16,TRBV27,TGTGCCAGCAGGAGTGGCAGCCTCTCCTCTGGAAACACCATATATTTT,CASRSGSLSSGNTIYF
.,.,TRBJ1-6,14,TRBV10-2,TGCGCCAGCGGAAGTGGGACGGATAATTCACCCCTCCACTTT,CASGSGTDNSPLHF
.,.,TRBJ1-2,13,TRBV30,TGTGCCTGGAGTGTGGGGATAGCATATGGCTACACCTTC,CAWSVGIAYGYTF
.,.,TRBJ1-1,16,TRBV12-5,TGTGCTAGCCGGGGGCCCCTACATACCCGGAACACTGAAGCTTTCTTT,CASRGPLHTRNTEAFF
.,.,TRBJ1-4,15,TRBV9,TGTGCCAGCAGCGTAGACGTCGGAACTAATGAAAAACTGTTTTTT,CASSVDVGTNEKLFF
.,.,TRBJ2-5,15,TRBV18,TGTGCCAGCTCACCAATCAGGGGTGGGCAAGAGACCCAGTACTTC,CASSPIRGGQETQYF
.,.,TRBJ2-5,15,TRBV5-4,TGTGCCAGCAGCTTGGCCGGCCAGGGCGGAGAGACCCAGTACTTC,CASSLAGQGGETQYF
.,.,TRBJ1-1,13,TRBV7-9,TGTGCCAGCAGCTTACAGGGGAACACTGAAGCTTTCTTT,CASSLQGNTEAFF
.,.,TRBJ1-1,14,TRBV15,TGTGCCACCAGCAGAACCAGCCCGAACACTGAAGCTTTCTTT,CATSRTSPNTEAFF
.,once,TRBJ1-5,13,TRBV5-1,TGCGCCAGCAGCTTGACAGGCAATCAGCCCCAGCATTTT,CASSLTGNQPQHF
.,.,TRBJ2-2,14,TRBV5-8,TGTGCCAGCAGCTGGGGACTGTCAACCGGGGAGCTGTTTTTT,CASSWGLSTGELFF
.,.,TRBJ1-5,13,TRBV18,TGTGCCAGCTCACCGGGGGGGAATCAGCCCCAGCATTTT,CASSPGGNQPQHF
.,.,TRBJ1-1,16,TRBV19,TGTGCCAGTAGTAGATTCCAGGGCCCCCTGAACACTGAAGCTTTCTTT,CASSRFQGPLNTEAFF
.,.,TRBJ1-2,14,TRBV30,TGTGCCTGGAGTGTGCCGTCGGGGGACTATGGCTACACCTTC,CAWSVPSGDYGYTF
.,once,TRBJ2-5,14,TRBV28,TGTGCCAGCAGTCTTGGACTGGCTAGGGAGACCCAGTACTTC,CASSLGLARETQYF
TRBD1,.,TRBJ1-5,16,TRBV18,TGTGCCAGCTCACCACCGATGGGACAGGGAGGGCAGCCCCAGCATTTT,CASSPPMGQGGQPQHF
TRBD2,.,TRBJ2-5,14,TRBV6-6,TGTGCCAGCAGTTACGGCGGGAGGGAGGAGACCCAGTACTTC,CASSYGGREETQYF
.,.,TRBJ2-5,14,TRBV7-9,TGTGCCAGCAGCGTGGCGGGGAATCAAGAGACCCAGTACTTC,CASSVAGNQETQYF
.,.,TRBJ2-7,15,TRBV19,TGTGCCAGTAGTGCCCCTGAGCGGTCCTCCTACGAGCAGTACTTC,CASSAPERSSYEQYF
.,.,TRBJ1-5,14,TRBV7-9,TGTGCCAGCAGCCTCCCAGGGGAGGGCCAGCCCCAGCATTTT,CASSLPGEGQPQHF
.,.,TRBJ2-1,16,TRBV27,TGTGCCAGCACCGACGGGGGCAGCAACTCCTACAATGAGCAGTTCTTC,CASTDGGSNSYNEQFF
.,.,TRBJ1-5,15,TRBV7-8,TGTGCCAGCAGCATTACAGGGAATAGCAATCAGCCCCAGCATTTT,CASSITGNSNQPQHF
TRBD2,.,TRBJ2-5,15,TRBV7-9,TGTGCCAGCAGCTTAAGAGCGGGGGGCAGGGAGACCCAGTACTTC,CASSLRAGGRETQYF
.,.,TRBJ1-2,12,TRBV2,TGTGCCAGCCCCGGACAGAACTATGGCTACACCTTC,CASPGQNYGYTF
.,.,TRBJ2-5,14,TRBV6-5,TGTGCCAGCAGTTCCTTCTCAGGGAAGGAGACCCAGTACTTC,CASSSFSGKETQYF
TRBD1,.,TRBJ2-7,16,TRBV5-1,TGCGCCAGCAGCTTGGGGGTCGGGACAGACTCCTACGAGCAGTACTTC,CASSLGVGTDSYEQYF
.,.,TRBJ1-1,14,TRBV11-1,TGTGCCAGCAGCCGGGGACTCGCAGGCACTGAAGCTTTCTTT,CASSRGLAGTEAFF
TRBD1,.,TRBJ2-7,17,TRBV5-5,TGTGCCAGCACCATGATCATAGGGACAGGCCGTACCTACGAGCAGTACTTC,CASTMIIGTGRTYEQYF
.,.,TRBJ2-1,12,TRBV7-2,TGTGCCAGCAGCGCCGACTTCGGTGAGCAGTTCTTC,CASSADFGEQFF
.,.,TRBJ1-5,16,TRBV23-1,TGCGCCAGCAGCCGAGGAGGACACCGTCTCAATCAGCCCCAGCATTTT,CASSRGGHRLNQPQHF
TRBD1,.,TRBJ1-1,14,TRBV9,TGTGCCAGCAGCGTAGAGGGGGAGGAACAGGGGAAGGTTTTT,CASSVEGEEQGKVF
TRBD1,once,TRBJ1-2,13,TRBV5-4,TGTGCCAGCAGACACGACAGGGCGGATGGCTACACCTTC,CASRHDRADGYTF
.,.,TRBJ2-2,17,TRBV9,TGTGCCAGCAGCGTAGTTGGGAGCGGGCTCGTCACCGGGGAGCTGTTTTTT,CASSVVGSGLVTGELFF
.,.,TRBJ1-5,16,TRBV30,TGTGCCTGGAGTGTACTCGAGGTCGCGGGCAATCAGCCCCAGCATTTT,CAWSVLEVAGNQPQHF
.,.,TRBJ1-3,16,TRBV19,TGTGCCAGTAGTTTCGCTCCTCGGACAGTCGGAAACACCATATATTTT,CASSFAPRTVGNTIYF
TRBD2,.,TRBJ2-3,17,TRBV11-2,TGTGCCAGCAGCTACCTAGGTTATAGCGGGAGTCGGGATACGCAGTATTTT,CASSYLGYSGSRDTQYF
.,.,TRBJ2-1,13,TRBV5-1,TGCGCCAGCAGTTATGACAGCCACAATGAGCAGTTCTTC,CASSYDSHNEQFF
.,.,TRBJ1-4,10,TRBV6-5,TGTGCCAGCCGGGAGGAAAAACTGTTTTTT,CASREEKLFF
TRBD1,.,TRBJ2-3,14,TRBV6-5,TGTGCCAGCAGTGATTGGGACAGGGGTGCTACGCAGTATTTT,CASSDWDRGATQYF
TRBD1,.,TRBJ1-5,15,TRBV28,TGTGCCAGCAGTTTCCCGGGACAGGGTTATCAGCCCCAGCATTTT,CASSFPGQGYQPQHF
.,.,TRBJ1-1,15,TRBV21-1,TGTGCCAGCAGCAAGGACAGGTTCTTGAACACTGAAGCTTTCTTT,CASSKDRFLNTEAFF
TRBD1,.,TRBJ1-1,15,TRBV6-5,TGTGCCAGCAGTTACGCGTACAGGGGGCTGGGTGAAGCTTTCTTT,CASSYAYRGLGEAFF
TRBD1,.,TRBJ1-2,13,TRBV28,TGTGCCAGCAGCACCACAGGGGCCTATGGCTACACCTTC,CASSTTGAYGYTF
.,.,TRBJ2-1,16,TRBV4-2,TGTGCCAGCAGCCAAGAAACAGTTCAGAGGTACAATGAGCAGTTCTTC,CASSQETVQRYNEQFF
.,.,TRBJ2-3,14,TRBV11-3,TGTGCCAGCAGCTTGGGCAGGGTTTCAGATACGCAGTATTTT,CASSLGRVSDTQYF
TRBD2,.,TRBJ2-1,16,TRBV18,TGTGCCAGCTCACCACCATCCGGGAGGGCCGGGTATGAGCAGTTCTTC,CASSPPSGRAGYEQFF